This is a list of T cell receptor beta chains from one sample in a study of cytomegalovirus exposure and HLA in healthy donors. Produced via immunoSEQ multiplex PCR; TCRdb's table is partial and in-frame only. The data hold under 200,000 clones, with 86% observed a single time. The sequenced sample consisted of PBMCs. The receptors shown here come from a woman aged 30 to 39 in good health and CMV-seronegative. Both conserved end residues are part of each CDR3. Expanded clones get a size class; other rows say once, few or many, or leave the size out.

clone_size,v_call,j_call,cdr3_aa
.,TRBV27,TRBJ2-1,CASSSSGYNEQFF
.,TRBV11-1,TRBJ2-5,CASSPWTGPIQETQYF
.,TRBV9,TRBJ2-7,CASSFRDRDDEQYF
.,TRBV2,TRBJ2-3,CASSVGRGHTDTQYF
.,TRBV6-5,TRBJ1-2,CASSYSRVLSYGYTF
.,TRBV25-1,TRBJ2-4,CATETGPLNIQYF
.,TRBV18,TRBJ2-2,CASSTYKGDTGELFF
.,TRBV7-9,TRBJ2-7,CASSLPVGYEQYF
.,TRBV27,TRBJ2-1,CASSPGQGRYNEQFF
.,TRBV18,TRBJ2-7,CASSPVPTSGIAEQYF
.,TRBV11-2,TRBJ2-2,CASSSSGGAGTGELFF
once,TRBV7-8,TRBJ2-7,CASSLVGPEQYF
.,TRBV4-1,TRBJ1-6,CASSLERSPLHF
.,TRBV30,TRBJ1-1,CAWSAPPQGVGTEAFF
.,TRBV13,TRBJ1-1,CASRRTGGPSTEAFF
.,TRBV5-5,TRBJ1-5,CASSQSGPGTGNQPQHF